One and the same sample provided the 27 T cell receptor beta chains below, sequenced in a study of T-cell memory formation after mild COVID-19. Each CDR3 protein gets one entry after TCRdb re-called the 5' RACE reads with MiXCR. The data contain tens of thousands of distinct CDR3 sequences, around 16% of them singletons. The sample was PBMCs or a T cell subset sorted from them (not recorded which). These receptors originate from a man aged 18 to 35 who had mild COVID-19 (a few samples of this study predate the infection). Cell type and time point are not known.

This clonotype was found a few times. J is TRBJ1-3 and V is TRBV4-3; no firm D call. V lost 7 bases, J lost 4 bases, and 23 bases lay in between. The CDR3 spans 17 residues. CDR1 LGHNA and CDR2 YSLEER come from the germline V gene. The chain's CDR3 is CASTDISGPTEGNTIYF. For the CDR3, the DNA is TGCGCCAGCACCGACATTTCGGGTCCGACGGAAGGAAACACCATATATTTT.

This clonotype was found many times. The chain carries TRBV12-3 or TRBV12-4 and TRBJ1-1; possible D gene TRBD1, 5 bases. The CDR3 is 13 residues long. V lost 7 bases and J lost 3, with 12 bases in between. CDR3 sequence reads: CASKLGGDTEAFF. The CDR3 DNA reads TGTGCCAGCAAATTAGGAGGGGACACTGAAGCTTTCTTT.

This clonotype was seen more than once but under ten times. The V gene is TRBV20-1, the J gene TRBJ2-2, with a tentative D call TRBD1 (5 bases). The V end lost 0 bases, the J end lost 6 bases, and 5 bases lay between the germline ends. The germline gives CDR1 DFQATT, CDR2 SNEGSKA (reference sequence). The CDR3 length is 12 residues. CDR3 loop: CSAREGAGELFF. CDR3 in DNA: TGCAGTGCTAGAGAAGGGGCCGGGGAGCTGTTTTTT.

Only a few counts were recorded for this clonotype. The chain is built from TRBV10-3 and TRBJ2-1; 13 nucleotides agree with TRBD2. J lost 7 bases, V lost 4 bases, and 1 base had no gene match. The CDR3 runs to 14 residues. Germline assignment: CDR1 ENHRY and CDR2 SYGVKD. The CDR3 loop reads CAISGTSGGNEQFF. The CDR3 DNA is TGTGCCATCAGTGGGACTAGCGGGGGTAATGAGCAGTTCTTC.

This clonotype was picked up a small number of times. The chain joins TRBV12-3 or TRBV12-4 to TRBJ2-2; D ambiguous. V was trimmed by 4 bases and J by 5 bases, leaving 8 bases between them. This CDR3 has 13 amino acids. Here the CDR3 DNA reads TGTGCCAGCAGTTCGGTGGCTACCGGGGAGCTGTTTTTT. Its translation: CASSSVATGELFF.

This clonotype occurred a few times. The J gene is TRBJ2-2, the V gene TRBV5-1, with TRBD2 identical over 13 bases. The length of the CDR3 is 16 residues. V trimming: 4 bases; J trimming: 3 bases; junction bases outside the gene matches: 3. Germline assignment: CDR1 SGHRS and CDR2 YFSETQ. The CDR3 loop is CASSGGTSGDTGELFF. The CDR3 DNA reads TGCGCCAGCAGCGGGGGGACTAGCGGGGACACCGGGGAGCTGTTTTTT. Supplemented by reference TRBV5-1 and TRBJ2-2, the full variable domain reads KAGVTQTPRYLIKTRGQQVTLSCSPISGHRSVSWYQQTPGQGLQFLFEYFSETQRNKGNFPGRFSGRQFSNSRSEMNVSTLELGDSALYLCASSGGTSGDTGELFFGEGSRLTVL.

The CDR3 DNA is TGTGCCAGCAGCCCGCCGGGGGCGCGGATCTCTGGTGAAAAACTGTTTTTT. Its protein product is CASSPPGARISGEKLFF. This chain uses TRBV7-2 with TRBJ1-4, with D maybe TRBD1 (6 bases). CDR1 is SGHTA, CDR2 FQGNSA, per germline. The V end lost 5 bases, the J end lost 7 bases, and 23 bases lay between the germline ends. This CDR3 region has 17 residues.

This clonotype occurred a few times. The genes are TRBV5-1 and TRBJ2-7; 8 bases are shared with TRBD1. The CDR3 is 14 residues long. CDR1 is SGHRS and CDR2 is YFSETQ in the germline V gene. J was trimmed by 3 bases and V by 0 bases; bases with no gene match: 2. CDR3 in DNA: TGCGCCAGCAGCTTGGATGGACAGGGCTACGAGCAGTACTTC. Amino acid sequence: CASSLDGQGYEQYF.

The chain recombines TRBV6-4 with TRBJ1-1, with TRBD1 identical over 8 bases. CDR1 is MRHNA, CDR2 SNTAGT, per germline. CDR3 length: 13 residues. V shed 4 bases, J shed 5 bases, and the junction held 3 bases outside the gene matches. The CDR3 DNA reads TGTGCCAGCAGTGTCCACAGGGGGACTGAAGCTTTCTTT. Encoded protein: CASSVHRGTEAFF.

This clonotype has a single count. The chain recombines TRBV12-5 with TRBJ2-2; TRBD1 matches 8 bases. The length of the CDR3 is 17 residues. Trimming at V came to 3 bases and at J to 1 base, leaving 7 bases not matched to a gene. The germline gives CDR1 LGHNT, CDR2 FRNRAP. In DNA, the CDR3 is TGTGCTAGTGGTTTTATCGGACAGGGCCAGAACACCGGGGAGCTGTTTTTT. Protein product: CASGFIGQGQNTGELFF.

V usage is TRBV5-1 and J usage is TRBJ2-3; a possible D gene is TRBD1 (6 bases). V lost 0 bases, J lost 6 bases, and 17 bases lay in between. The CDR3 sequence is 16 residues long. Germline lookup yields CDR1 SGHRS and CDR2 YFSETQ. CDR3 nucleotides: TGCGCCAGCAGCTTGGACGGCAGGGGCGGGTTGGATACGCAGTATTTT. Protein product: CASSLDGRGGLDTQYF.

The chain couples TRBV6-5 to TRBJ1-1; no reliable D call. CDR1 MNHEY and CDR2 SVGAGI come from the germline V gene. The CDR3 runs to 15 residues. Trimming removed 0 bases at V and 0 bases at J, with 8 bases between. The CDR3 protein is CASSYSRSMNTEAFF. The CDR3, as DNA: TGTGCCAGCAGTTACTCTCGCAGTATGAACACTGAAGCTTTCTTT.

This clonotype was observed a handful of times. The genes are TRBV6-5 and TRBJ1-6; tentatively, D is TRBD1 (5 bases). CDR1 MNHEY and CDR2 SVGAGI come from the germline V gene. CDR3 size: 15 residues. V dropped 5 bases and J dropped 13 bases, with 21 bases sitting between them. CDR3 sequence: CASSPGAGSFIPLHF. The CDR3 coding sequence is TGTGCCAGCAGTCCGGGCGCAGGGTCTTTTATTCCCCTCCACTTT.

This clonotype was observed many times. The chain uses TRBV5-1 and TRBJ2-3, with 7 bases aligning to TRBD2. After removal of 2 bases from V and 4 bases from J, the junction contained 4 bases not matched to a gene. Per germline, CDR1 SGHRS and CDR2 YFSETQ. CDR3 length: 14 residues. CDR3 sequence reads: CASSFPGGADTQYF. The CDR3 region has the DNA TGCGCCAGCAGCTTCCCGGGGGGTGCAGATACGCAGTATTTT.

The chain couples TRBV7-9 to TRBJ2-5; 10 bases match TRBD2. The germline V gene has CDR1 SEHNR and CDR2 FQNEAQ (reference sequence). Trimming removed 5 bases from V and 7 bases from J; junction bases left unmatched: 10. The CDR3 sequence is 15 residues long. CDR3 bases: TGTGCCAGCAGCCTCCTCAGCGGGGGGGCAGGGACCCAGTACTTC. Amino acid sequence: CASSLLSGGAGTQYF.

This clonotype was detected only a few times. This sequence joins TRBV15 and TRBJ1-3; no clear D. V shed 2 bases and J shed 0 bases, with 14 bases lying between them. Germline CDR1 reads LNHNV; CDR2 reads YYDKDF (reference sequence). The CDR3 contains 17 residues. CDR3 bases: TGTGCCACCAGCAGACGGACGGACCGATACTCTGGAAACACCATATATTTT. Translating gives CATSRRTDRYSGNTIYF. Based on the CDR3 plus reference TRBV15 and TRBJ1-3, the full variable domain is DAMVIQNPRYQVTQFGKPVTLSCSQTLNHNVMYWYQQKSSQAPKLLFHYYDKDFNNEADTPDNFQSRRPNTSFCFLDIRSPGLGDTAMYLCATSRRTDRYSGNTIYFGEGSWLTVV.

The CDR3 sequence is CASSQGGLAGTDTQYF. In nucleotides, the CDR3 is TGCGCCAGCAGCCAAGGAGGACTAGCGGGGACAGATACGCAGTATTTT. V gene TRBV4-3 combines with J gene TRBJ2-3, with TRBD2 matching over 12 bases. The CDR3 is 16 amino acids. The junction had 2 bases not matched to a gene; V was cut back by 1 base and J by 3 bases. Germline loops: CDR1 LGHNA, CDR2 YSLEER.

The genes are TRBV29-1 and TRBJ2-6; D remains ambiguous. Trimming shortened V by 7 bases and J by 4 bases, and 8 bases separated the two germline ends. The CDR3 is 12 amino acids. Germline V CDR1 and CDR2: SQVTM, ANQGSEA. DNA for the CDR3: TGCAGCGCCACCTCCGGGGCCAACGTCCTGACTTTC. Its protein is CSATSGANVLTF.

J is TRBJ2-7 and V is TRBV21-1. TRBV21-1 is noted as a pseudogene. The CDR3 runs to 16 residues. CDR3 sequence: CASSKDAGISSYEQYV. DNA of the CDR3: TGTGCCAGCAGCAAAGATGCAGGTATTAGCTCCTACGAGCAGTACGTC.

This clonotype showed up just a few times. The chain carries TRBV12-3 or TRBV12-4 and TRBJ2-1; 8 bases agree with TRBD2. V lost 5 bases, J lost 10 bases, and 13 bases stayed unmatched. The CDR3 has 15 amino acids. CDR3 sequence: CASSPRGDGFREQFF. The CDR3, as DNA: TGTGCCAGCAGTCCGCGGGGGGACGGTTTTAGAGAGCAGTTCTTC.

This clonotype was found a few times. This chain links TRBV18 with TRBJ2-1; D is ambiguous. Trimming took 6 bases from V and 7 from J, leaving 10 bases between them. CDR1 KGHSH and CDR2 LQKENI come from the germline V gene. The CDR3 loop spans 12 amino acids. CDR3 DNA: TGTGCCAGCTCCCCTGACGCTAATGAGCAGTTCTTC. Protein sequence: CASSPDANEQFF.

The chain recombines TRBV9 with TRBJ2-5; D may be TRBD2 (6 bases). Looked up from germline, CDR1 is SGDLS and CDR2 is YYNGEE. This CDR3 spans 17 amino acids. The V end lost 0 bases, the J end lost 5 bases, and 20 bases lay between the germline ends. The CDR3 reads CASSVVRGRWGEETQYF. The DNA for the CDR3 is TGTGCCAGCAGCGTAGTACGGGGACGGTGGGGGGAGGAGACCCAGTACTTC.

The sample holds one count of this clonotype. This chain uses TRBV4-3 with TRBJ2-3; 7 bases are a match to TRBD1. The V and J ends lost 1 base and 4 bases, in that order; junction bases with no gene match: 8. The germline V gene encodes CDR1 LGHNA and CDR2 YSLEER. The CDR3 is made up of 16 amino acids. The CDR3 DNA follows: TGCGCCAGCAGCCAAGTTTTGACAGGGTTACCAGATACGCAGTATTTT. Residues: CASSQVLTGLPDTQYF.

This clonotype was found a few times. V and J are TRBV12-3 or TRBV12-4 and TRBJ2-7, with D tentatively TRBD1 (6 bases). Deletions cut 4 bases from V and 6 bases from J, with 10 bases between. The CDR3 is 12 residues long. The CDR3 sequence: CASSSGAGEQYV. CDR3 DNA: TGTGCCAGCAGTTCAGGGGCTGGCGAGCAGTACGTC.

This clonotype was observed a few times. The chain uses TRBV5-6 and TRBJ2-5, with 11 bases lining up with TRBD2. The V gene's germline CDR1 is SGHDT and CDR2 YYEEEE. The CDR3 length is 16 residues. V was clipped by 4 bases and J by 0 bases; unmatched bases: 5. CDR3 nucleotide sequence: TGTGCCAGCAGCCACCAGACTAGCGGGAACCAAGAGACCCAGTACTTC. Its protein product is CASSHQTSGNQETQYF.

In its sample, this clonotype was seen a few times. The chain links TRBV2 to TRBJ2-7; D tentatively fits TRBD1 or TRBD2 (5 bases each). The CDR3 spans 17 residues. Trimming shortened V by 5 bases and J by 1 base, and 21 bases separated the two germline ends. The germline CDR1 and CDR2 sequences are SNHLY and FYNNEI. CDR3 loop: CASSSVSGHLPSYEQYF. The CDR3 nucleotides are TGTGCCAGCAGTTCCGTAAGCGGACACCTTCCGTCCTACGAGCAGTACTTC.

In this sample, this clonotype turned up many times. The rearrangement uses TRBV6-5 and TRBJ1-1; possible D gene TRBD1, 5 bases. The CDR3 spans 13 residues. Germline V gene lookup returns CDR1 MNHEY and CDR2 SVGAGI. Trimming removed 0 bases from V and 4 bases from J, with 6 bases in between. The CDR3 is CASSYSGGTEAFF. The CDR3 DNA reads TGTGCCAGCAGTTACTCGGGGGGCACTGAAGCTTTCTTT.